Shown below are 14 T cell receptor beta chains from a single sample sequenced in a study of blood T cell repertoires in COVID-19. Assay used: immunoSEQ multiplex PCR; TCRdb lists only in-frame clones, some missing. Here the sample spans some 300,000 clones, around 88% being singletons. Specimen: peripheral blood. The receptors derive from a woman younger than 45 who had recovered from COVID-19.

The chain has TRBV24-1 and TRBJ1-2, with 8 bases matching TRBD1. The J segment lost 7 bases and the V segment lost 2 bases, leaving 5 bases of the junction unmatched. The CDR3 is 14 amino acids. Germline CDR1 reads KGHDR; CDR2 reads SFDVKD. Here the CDR3 reads CATSDSGQAFGYTF. DNA of the CDR3: TGTGCCACCAGTGATTCGGGACAGGCGTTTGGCTACACCTTC.

The chain has TRBV5-1 and TRBJ1-1, with a possible D match to TRBD1 (6 bases). The CDR3 runs to 16 residues. In germline, CDR1 is SGHRS, CDR2 YFSETQ. V was shortened by 0 bases and J by 2 bases, with 14 bases between the two germline ends. CDR3 region: CASSLDGDTLNTEAFF. The CDR3 DNA is TGCGCCAGCAGCTTGGACGGGGACACCCTCAACACTGAAGCTTTCTTT. Looking up the rest from reference TRBV5-1 and TRBJ1-1 gives the full variable domain: KAGVTQTPRYLIKTRGQQVTLSCSPISGHRSVSWYQQTPGQGLQFLFEYFSETQRNKGNFPGRFSGRQFSNSRSEMNVSTLELGDSALYLCASSLDGDTLNTEAFFGQGTRLTVV.

The rearrangement joins TRBV29-1 to TRBJ2-2; the D is unclear. The germline V gene has CDR1 SQVTM and CDR2 ANQGSEA. The V end was cut by 7 bases, the J end by 1 base, with 13 bases between. The CDR3 is 14 residues long. For the CDR3, the DNA is TGCAGCGCCCCGGTCGGGTGGAACACCGGGGAGCTGTTTTTT. Translating it yields CSAPVGWNTGELFF.

In nucleotides, the CDR3 is TGTGCCAGCAGCTTAGCTGCACACACAGATACGCAGTATTTT. Amino acid sequence: CASSLAAHTDTQYF. This chain links TRBV7-3 with TRBJ2-3; D call uncertain. Germline values: CDR1 SGHTA, CDR2 FQGTGA. V was cut by 2 bases and J by 2 bases, with 8 bases left in between. The length of the CDR3 is 14 residues.

The rearrangement links TRBV6-2 or TRBV6-3 to TRBJ1-5, with D perhaps TRBD1 (5 bases). CDR1 is MNHEY and CDR2 is SVGEGT in the germline V gene. The CDR3 sequence is 13 residues long. Between the trimmed V and J ends, which lost 2 bases and 6 bases, there was a span of 8 bases. The chain's CDR3 is CASSYGGGQPQHF. The CDR3 region has the DNA TGTGCCAGCAGTTACGGGGGGGGTCAGCCCCAGCATTTT.

This chain connects TRBV24-1 to TRBJ1-2, with 9 bases aligning to TRBD1. Germline V gene data show CDR1 as KGHDR and CDR2 as SFDVKD. With 7 bases clipped from V and 3 bases from J, the junction kept 2 bases outside the gene matches. This CDR3 has 13 amino acids. The CDR3 region is CATSDRGDYGYTF. The CDR3 bases are TGTGCCACCAGCGACAGGGGGGACTATGGCTACACCTTC.

J is TRBJ2-2 and V is TRBV7-9, with 8 nucleotides matching TRBD2. The CDR3 has 14 amino acids. The V gene's germline CDR1 is SEHNR and CDR2 FQNEAQ (reference sequence). J was trimmed by 4 bases and V by 5 bases; bases with no gene match: 3. CDR3 sequence reads: CASSAGGGTGELFF. The CDR3 coding sequence is TGTGCCAGCAGCGCGGGGGGTGGCACCGGGGAGCTGTTTTTT. Complete variable domain (other parts from reference TRBV7-9 and TRBJ2-2): DTGVSQNPRHKITKRGQNVTFRCDPISEHNRLYWYRQTLGQGPEFLTYFQNEAQLEKSRLLSDRFSAERPKGSFSTLEIQRTEQGDSAMYLCASSAGGGTGELFFGEGSRLTVL.

This chain uses TRBV20-1 with TRBJ2-7; D ambiguous. Germline loops: CDR1 DFQATT, CDR2 SNEGSKA (reference sequence). Trimming left V 3 bases short and J 4 bases short, with 13 bases between. This CDR3 spans 13 amino acids. The CDR3 sequence is CSASKARPYEQYF. Here the CDR3 DNA reads TGCAGTGCTAGTAAAGCGCGGCCGTACGAGCAGTACTTC.

This chain links TRBV2 with TRBJ2-4, with D possibly TRBD2 on 5 matching bases. V shed 3 bases and J shed 0 bases, with 12 bases lying between them. The CDR3 runs 16 residues. Germline V gives CDR1 SNHLY, CDR2 FYNNEI. The CDR3 sequence is CASSDRSGLAKNIQYF. CDR3 DNA sequence: TGTGCCAGCAGTGACAGGAGCGGACTAGCCAAAAACATTCAGTACTTC. The variable domain in full, with the rest retrieved from reference TRBV2 and TRBJ2-4, is EPEVTQTPSHQVTQMGQEVILRCVPISNHLYFYWYRQILGQKVEFLVSFYNNEISEKSEIFDDQFSVERPDGSNFTLKIRSTKLEDSAMYFCASSDRSGLAKNIQYFGAGTRLSVL.

In its sample, this clone was seen once. The genes are TRBV5-1 and TRBJ2-1, with 12 bases that match TRBD2. V was pared by 2 bases and J by 4 bases, with 7 bases of the junction left unmatched. The CDR3 length is 17 residues. Germline CDR1 SGHRS, CDR2 YFSETQ. The CDR3 DNA sequence: TGCGCCAGCAGCTTCAGACTAGCGGGGGCCCCATACAATGAGCAGTTCTTC. This encodes CASSFRLAGAPYNEQFF.

V is TRBV27 and J is TRBJ2-6; no clear D gene. Trimming stripped 6 bases from V and 3 bases from J, with 12 bases between. Germline CDR1 and CDR2: MNHEY and SMNVEV (reference sequence). The CDR3 is 15 residues long. The CDR3 reads CASRRDFDGANVLTF. The CDR3 DNA reads TGTGCCAGCAGACGCGACTTCGATGGGGCCAACGTCCTGACTTTC.

The CDR3 nucleotides read TGTGCCAGCAGCTCTTACAGGGTGAACACTGAAGCTTTCTTT. Translating it yields CASSSYRVNTEAFF. The rearrangement uses TRBV5-5 and TRBJ1-1; D is possibly TRBD1 (6 bases). CDR1 SGHKS and CDR2 YYEKEE come from the germline V gene (reference sequence). This CDR3 is built from 14 residues. Trimming took 3 bases from V and 0 from J, leaving 9 bases between them.

The chain is built from TRBV29-1 and TRBJ2-3; D may be TRBD1 (6 bases). The germline V and J ends were trimmed by 5 bases and 2 bases, with 14 bases remaining between them. The length of the CDR3 is 14 residues. Germline V lookup: CDR1 SQVTM, CDR2 ANQGSEA. The CDR3 spells CSVQGLSFTDTQYF. The CDR3 nucleotides are TGCAGCGTTCAGGGGCTATCCTTCACAGATACGCAGTATTTT.

The rearrangement uses TRBV2 and TRBJ1-1; 9 bases align to TRBD1. The CDR3 extends over 15 amino acids. Germline values: CDR1 SNHLY, CDR2 FYNNEI. The ends lost 5 bases at V and 6 bases at J; junction bases unmatched: 10. CDR3: CASSSTGGVNSEAFF. DNA for the CDR3: TGTGCCAGCAGTTCAACAGGGGGCGTCAACTCTGAAGCTTTCTTT.